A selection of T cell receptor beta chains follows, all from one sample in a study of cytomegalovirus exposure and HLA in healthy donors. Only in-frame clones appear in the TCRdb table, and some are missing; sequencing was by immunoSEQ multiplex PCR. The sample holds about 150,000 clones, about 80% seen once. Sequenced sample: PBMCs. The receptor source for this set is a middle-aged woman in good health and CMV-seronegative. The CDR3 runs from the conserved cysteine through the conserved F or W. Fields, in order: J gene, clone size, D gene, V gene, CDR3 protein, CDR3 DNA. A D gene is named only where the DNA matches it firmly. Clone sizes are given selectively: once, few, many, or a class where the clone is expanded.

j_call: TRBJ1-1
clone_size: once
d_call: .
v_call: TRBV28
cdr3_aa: CATYTQGQYTEAFF
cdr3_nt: TGTGCCACCTACACCCAGGGGCAGTACACTGAAGCTTTCTTT

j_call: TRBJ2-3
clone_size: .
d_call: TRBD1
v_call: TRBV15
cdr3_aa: CATSSDRADTQYF
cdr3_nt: TGTGCCACCAGCAGCGACAGGGCAGATACGCAGTATTTT

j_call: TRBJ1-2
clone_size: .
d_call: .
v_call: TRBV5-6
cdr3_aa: CASSLDRGRGGYTF
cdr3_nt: TGTGCCAGCAGCTTGGATCGGGGAAGAGGCGGCTACACCTTC

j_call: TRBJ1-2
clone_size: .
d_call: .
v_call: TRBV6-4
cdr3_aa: CATSGGSPYGYTF
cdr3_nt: TGTGCCACCTCCGGGGGATCCCCCTATGGCTACACCTTC

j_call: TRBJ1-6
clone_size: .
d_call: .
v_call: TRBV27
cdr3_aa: CASSRQVDNSPLHF
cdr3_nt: TGTGCCAGCAGTCGACAGGTGGATAATTCACCCCTCCACTTT

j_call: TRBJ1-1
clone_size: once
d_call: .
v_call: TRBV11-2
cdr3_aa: CASSLAWDTEAFF
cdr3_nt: TGTGCCAGCAGCTTAGCCTGGGACACGGAAGCTTTCTTT

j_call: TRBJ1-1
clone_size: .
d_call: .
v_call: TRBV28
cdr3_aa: CASSFGGSEAFF
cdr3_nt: TGTGCCAGCAGTTTTGGAGGATCTGAAGCTTTCTTT

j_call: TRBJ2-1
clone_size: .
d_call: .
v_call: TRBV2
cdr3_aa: CASTLELGDNEQFF
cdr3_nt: TGTGCCAGCACCTTGGAACTAGGAGACAATGAGCAGTTCTTC

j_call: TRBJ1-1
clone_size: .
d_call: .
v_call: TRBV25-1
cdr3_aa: CASSESTVLNTEAFF
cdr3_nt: TGTGCCAGCAGTGAATCGACAGTGCTGAACACTGAAGCTTTCTTT

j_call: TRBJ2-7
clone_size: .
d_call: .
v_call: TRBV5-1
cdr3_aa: CASSLVGGGYEQYF
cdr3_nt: TGCGCCAGCAGCTTGGTTGGGGGCGGGTACGAGCAGTACTTC